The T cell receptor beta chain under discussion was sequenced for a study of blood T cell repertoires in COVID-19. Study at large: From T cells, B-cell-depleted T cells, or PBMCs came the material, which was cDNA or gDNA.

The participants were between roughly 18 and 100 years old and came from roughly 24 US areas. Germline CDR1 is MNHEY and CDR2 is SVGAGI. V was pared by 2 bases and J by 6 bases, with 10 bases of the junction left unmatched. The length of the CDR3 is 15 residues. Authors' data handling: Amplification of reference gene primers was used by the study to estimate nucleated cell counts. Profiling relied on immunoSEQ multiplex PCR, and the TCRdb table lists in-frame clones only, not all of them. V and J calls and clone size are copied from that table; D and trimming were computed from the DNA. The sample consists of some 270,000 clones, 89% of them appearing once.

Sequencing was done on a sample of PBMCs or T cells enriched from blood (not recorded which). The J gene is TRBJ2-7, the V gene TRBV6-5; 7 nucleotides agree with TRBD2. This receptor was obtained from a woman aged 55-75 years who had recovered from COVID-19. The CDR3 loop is CASSYIRTSLGEQYF. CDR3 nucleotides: TGTGCCAGCAGTTACATACGGACTAGTTTAGGCGAGCAGTACTTC.